This T cell receptor beta chain was sequenced in a study of graft-versus-host responses after intestinal transplantation. Assay used: immunoSEQ multiplex PCR; TCRdb lists only in-frame clones, some missing. The sample shows about 99,000 clones, just under 95% of them seen only once. The study, taken as a whole, reports: Researchers found GvH clones in recipient marrow, and some showed up first in ileum or blood.

In regard to this clone: Its cognate antigen is unknown.

The CDR3 totals 13 residues. Germline V gene sequence: CDR1 SGHKS, CDR2 YYEKEE (reference sequence). V lost 6 bases and J 3 bases, leaving 10 bases between the germline ends. The TCR was taken from a human donor who was the organ donor for an intestinal transplant. The chain couples TRBV5-5 to TRBJ2-1; no reliable D call. The sequencing used unstimulated CD8+ T cells sorted from spleen or lymph node cells, collected before transplant. DNA of the CDR3: TGTGCCAGCAATGGGCAAAGCTACAATGAGCAGTTCTTC. This translates into CASNGQSYNEQFF.